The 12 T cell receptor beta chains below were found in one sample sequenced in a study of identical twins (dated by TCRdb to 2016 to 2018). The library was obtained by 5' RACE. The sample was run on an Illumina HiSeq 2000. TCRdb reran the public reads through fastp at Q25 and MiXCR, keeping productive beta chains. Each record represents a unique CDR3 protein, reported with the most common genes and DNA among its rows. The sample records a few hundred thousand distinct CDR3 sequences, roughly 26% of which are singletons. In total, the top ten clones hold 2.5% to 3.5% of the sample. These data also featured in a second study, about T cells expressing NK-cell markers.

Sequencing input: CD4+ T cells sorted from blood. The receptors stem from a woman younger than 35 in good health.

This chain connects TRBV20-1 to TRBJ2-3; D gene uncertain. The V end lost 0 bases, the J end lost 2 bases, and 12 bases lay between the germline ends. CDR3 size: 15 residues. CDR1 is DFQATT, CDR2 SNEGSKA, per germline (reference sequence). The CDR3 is CSARDHGGVTDTQYF. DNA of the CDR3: TGCAGTGCTAGAGATCACGGCGGAGTCACAGATACGCAGTATTTT.

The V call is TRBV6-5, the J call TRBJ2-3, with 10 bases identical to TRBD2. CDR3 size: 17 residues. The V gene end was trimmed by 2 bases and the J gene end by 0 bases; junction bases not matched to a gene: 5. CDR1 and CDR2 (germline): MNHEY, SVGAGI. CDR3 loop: CASSYRIAGGSTDTQYF. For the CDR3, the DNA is TGTGCCAGCAGTTACAGAATAGCGGGGGGAAGCACAGATACGCAGTATTTT.

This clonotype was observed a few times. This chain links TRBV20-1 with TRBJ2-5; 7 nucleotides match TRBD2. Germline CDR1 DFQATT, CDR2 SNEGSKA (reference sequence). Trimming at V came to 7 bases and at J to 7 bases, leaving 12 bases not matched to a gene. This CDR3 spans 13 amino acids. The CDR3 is CSGFVRGVGTQYF. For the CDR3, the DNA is TGCAGTGGTTTTGTTCGGGGGGTTGGGACCCAGTACTTC.

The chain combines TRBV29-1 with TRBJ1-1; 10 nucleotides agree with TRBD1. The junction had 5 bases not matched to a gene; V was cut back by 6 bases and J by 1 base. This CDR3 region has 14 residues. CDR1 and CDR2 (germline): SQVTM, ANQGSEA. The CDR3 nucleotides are TGCAGCGTAAAAAGGGACAGGGGGAACACTGAAGCTTTCTTT. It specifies CSVKRDRGNTEAFF. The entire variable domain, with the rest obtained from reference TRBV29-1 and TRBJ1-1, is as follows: SAVISQKPSRDICQRGTSLTIQCQVDSQVTMMFWYRQQPGQSLTLIATANQGSEATYESGFVIDKFPISRPNLTFSTLTVSNMSPEDSSIYLCSVKRDRGNTEAFFGQGTRLTVV.

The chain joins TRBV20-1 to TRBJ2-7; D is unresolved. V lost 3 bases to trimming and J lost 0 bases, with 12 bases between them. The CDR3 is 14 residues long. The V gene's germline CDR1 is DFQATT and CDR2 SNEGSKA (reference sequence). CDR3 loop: CSASAPESSYEQYF. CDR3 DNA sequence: TGCAGTGCTAGCGCGCCGGAGAGCTCCTACGAGCAGTACTTC.

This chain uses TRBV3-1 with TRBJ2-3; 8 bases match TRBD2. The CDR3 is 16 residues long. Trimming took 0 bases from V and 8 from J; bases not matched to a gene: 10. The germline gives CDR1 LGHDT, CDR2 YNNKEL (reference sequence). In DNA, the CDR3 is TGTGCCAGCAGCCAAGAGTGGCGGGGGGCGGCGGGTACGCAGTATTTT. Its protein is CASSQEWRGAAGTQYF.

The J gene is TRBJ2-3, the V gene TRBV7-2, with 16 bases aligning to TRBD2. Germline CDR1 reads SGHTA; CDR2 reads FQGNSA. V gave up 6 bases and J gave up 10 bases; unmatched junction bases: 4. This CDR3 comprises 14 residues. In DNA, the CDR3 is TGTGCCAGCAGAATCGGGACTAGCGGGAGGGCGCAGTATTTT. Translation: CASRIGTSGRAQYF.

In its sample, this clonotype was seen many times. The CDR3 is CASSLSHGYTF. The DNA for the CDR3 is TGTGCCAGCAGTTTAAGTCATGGCTACACCTTC. This chain uses TRBV12-3 or TRBV12-4 with TRBJ1-2; no clear D gene. V was pared by 2 bases and J by 6 bases, with 4 bases between. The CDR3 totals 11 residues.

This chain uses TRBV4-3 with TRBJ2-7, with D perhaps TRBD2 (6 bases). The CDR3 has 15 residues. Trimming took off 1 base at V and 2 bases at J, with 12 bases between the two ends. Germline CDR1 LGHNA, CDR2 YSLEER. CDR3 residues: CASSQALANPYEQYF. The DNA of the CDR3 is TGCGCCAGCAGCCAAGCTCTAGCGAACCCCTACGAGCAGTACTTC.

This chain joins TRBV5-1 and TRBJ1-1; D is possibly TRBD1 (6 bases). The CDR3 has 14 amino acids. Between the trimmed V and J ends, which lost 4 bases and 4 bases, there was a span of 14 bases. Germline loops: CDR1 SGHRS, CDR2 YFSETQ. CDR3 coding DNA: TGCGCCAGCAGCACTGGGACATTGGGCACTGAAGCTTTCTTT. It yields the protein CASSTGTLGTEAFF.

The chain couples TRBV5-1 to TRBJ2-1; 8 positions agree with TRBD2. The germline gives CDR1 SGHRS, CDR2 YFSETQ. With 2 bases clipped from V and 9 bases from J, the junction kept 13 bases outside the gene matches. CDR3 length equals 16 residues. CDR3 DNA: TGCGCCAGCAGCTTAACCGGGACTAGTAAATTTGCTGAGCAGTTCTTC. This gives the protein CASSLTGTSKFAEQFF.

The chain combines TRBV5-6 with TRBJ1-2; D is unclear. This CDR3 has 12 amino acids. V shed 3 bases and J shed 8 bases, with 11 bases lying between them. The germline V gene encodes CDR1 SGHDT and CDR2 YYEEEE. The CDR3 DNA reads TGTGCCAGCAGCTGGACGGTCGGCGGCTACACCTTC. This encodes CASSWTVGGYTF.